Sequencing of this T cell receptor beta chain was carried out in a study of graft-versus-host responses after intestinal transplantation. Study outcomes and limitations: Maximum circulating GvH clone levels tracked with early post-transplant HvG decreases. The authors found GvH clones in recipient marrow, some appearing first in ileum or blood.

Measured with immunoSEQ multiplex PCR; TCRdb has only the in-frame clones, and not every one. The table includes just under 65,000 clones, roughly 89% detected once. Trimming cost V 0 bases and J 2 bases; bases outside gene matches: 2. Germline V gene data show CDR1 as SGDLS and CDR2 as YYNGEE. The CDR3 contains 14 residues. Regarding this clone: Its antigen is not identified.

Investigators treated the graft tissue so that it released intraepithelial and lamina propria lymphocytes. This chain uses TRBV9 with TRBJ2-7; 7 nucleotides align to TRBD1. This clonotype was sampled from a human patient who received an intestinal transplant, so some T cells may come from the graft donor. The sample consisted of ileum tissue, taken less than 400 days after transplant. CDR3 amino acids: CASSVGGTAYEQYF. Written as DNA, the CDR3 is TGTGCCAGCAGCGTAGGAGGGACAGCCTACGAGCAGTACTTC. The full variable domain, rest sourced from reference TRBV9 and TRBJ2-7, is DSGVTQTPKHLITATGQRVTLRCSPRSGDLSVYWYQQSLDQGLQFLIQYYNGEERAKGNILERFSAQQFPDLHSELNLSSLELGDSALYFCASSVGGTAYEQYFGPGTRLTVT.